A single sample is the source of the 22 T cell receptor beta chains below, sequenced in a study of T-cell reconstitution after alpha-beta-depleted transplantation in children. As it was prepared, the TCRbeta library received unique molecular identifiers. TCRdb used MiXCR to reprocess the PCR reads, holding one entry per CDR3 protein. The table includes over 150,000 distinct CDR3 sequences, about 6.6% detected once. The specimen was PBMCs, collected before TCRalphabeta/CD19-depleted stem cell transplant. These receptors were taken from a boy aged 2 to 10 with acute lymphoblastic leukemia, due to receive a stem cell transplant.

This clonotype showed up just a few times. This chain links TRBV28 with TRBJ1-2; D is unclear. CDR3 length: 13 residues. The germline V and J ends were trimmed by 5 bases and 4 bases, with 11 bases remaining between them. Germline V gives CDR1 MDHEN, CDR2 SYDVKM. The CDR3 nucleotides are TGTGCCAGCAGTCGATTAAACCGCTATGGCTACACCTTC. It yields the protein CASSRLNRYGYTF.

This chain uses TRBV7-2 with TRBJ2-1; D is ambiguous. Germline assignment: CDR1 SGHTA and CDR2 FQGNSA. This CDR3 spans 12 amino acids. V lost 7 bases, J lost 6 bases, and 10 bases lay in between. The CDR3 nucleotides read TGTGCCAGCATTTATGGAGCCAATGAGCAGTTCTTC. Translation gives CASIYGANEQFF.

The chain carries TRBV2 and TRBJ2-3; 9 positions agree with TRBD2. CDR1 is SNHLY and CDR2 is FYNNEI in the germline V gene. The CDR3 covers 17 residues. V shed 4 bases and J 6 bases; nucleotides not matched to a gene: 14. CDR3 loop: CASSASLAGSSGDTQYF. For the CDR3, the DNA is TGTGCCAGCAGTGCTTCTCTAGCGGGGTCTTCTGGGGATACGCAGTATTTT.

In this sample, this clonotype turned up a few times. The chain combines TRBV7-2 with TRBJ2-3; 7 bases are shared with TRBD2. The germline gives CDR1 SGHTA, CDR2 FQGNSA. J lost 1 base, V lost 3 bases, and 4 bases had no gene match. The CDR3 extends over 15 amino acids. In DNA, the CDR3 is TGTGCCAGCAGCTTGGGAGGGGTACGCACAGATACGCAGTATTTT. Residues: CASSLGGVRTDTQYF.

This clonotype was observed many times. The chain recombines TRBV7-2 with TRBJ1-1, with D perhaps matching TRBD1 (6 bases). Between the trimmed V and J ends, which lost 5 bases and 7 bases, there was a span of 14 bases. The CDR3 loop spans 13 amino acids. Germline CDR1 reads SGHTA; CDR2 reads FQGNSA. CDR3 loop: CASSASGQLEAFF. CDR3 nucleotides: TGTGCCAGCAGCGCATCCGGACAGCTTGAAGCTTTCTTT.

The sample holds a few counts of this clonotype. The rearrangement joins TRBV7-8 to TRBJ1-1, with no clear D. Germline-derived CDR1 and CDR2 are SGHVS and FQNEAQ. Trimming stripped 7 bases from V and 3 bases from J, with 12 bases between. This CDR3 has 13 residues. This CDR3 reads CASTLRLDTEAFF. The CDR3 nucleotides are TGTGCCAGCACCCTACGCCTCGACACTGAAGCTTTCTTT.

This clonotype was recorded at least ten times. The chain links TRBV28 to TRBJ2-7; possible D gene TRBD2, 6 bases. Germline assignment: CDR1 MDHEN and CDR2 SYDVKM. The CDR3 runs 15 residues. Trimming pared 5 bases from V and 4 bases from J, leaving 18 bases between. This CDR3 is CASSLGTGAIYEQYF. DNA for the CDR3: TGTGCCAGCAGTCTAGGGACTGGGGCAATATACGAGCAGTACTTC.

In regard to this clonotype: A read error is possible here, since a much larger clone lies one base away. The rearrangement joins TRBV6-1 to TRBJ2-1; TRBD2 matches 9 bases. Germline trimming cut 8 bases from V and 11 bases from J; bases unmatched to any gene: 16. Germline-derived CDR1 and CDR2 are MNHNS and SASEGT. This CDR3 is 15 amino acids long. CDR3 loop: CASSGSGRPSRQQFF. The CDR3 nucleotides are TGTGCCAGCTCCGGGAGCGGGAGGCCCTCTAGGCAGCAGTTCTTC.

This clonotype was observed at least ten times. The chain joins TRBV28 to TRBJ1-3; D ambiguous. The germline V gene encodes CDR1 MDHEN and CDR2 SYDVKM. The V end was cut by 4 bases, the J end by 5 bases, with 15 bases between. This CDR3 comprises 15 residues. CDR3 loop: CASSYVAGGRNTIYF. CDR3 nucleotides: TGTGCCAGCAGTTATGTTGCCGGTGGGAGAAACACCATATATTTT. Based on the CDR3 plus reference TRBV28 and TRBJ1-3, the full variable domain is DVKVTQSSRYLVKRTGEKVFLECVQDMDHENMFWYRQDPGLGLRLIYFSYDVKMKEKGDIPEGYSVSREKKERFSLILESASTNQTSMYLCASSYVAGGRNTIYFGEGSWLTVV.

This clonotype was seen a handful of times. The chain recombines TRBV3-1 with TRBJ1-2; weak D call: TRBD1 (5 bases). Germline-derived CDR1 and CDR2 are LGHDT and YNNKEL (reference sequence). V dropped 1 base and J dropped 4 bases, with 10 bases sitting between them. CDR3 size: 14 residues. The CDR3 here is CASSQVGGVYGYTF. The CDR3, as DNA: TGTGCCAGCAGCCAAGTTGGAGGGGTCTATGGCTACACCTTC.

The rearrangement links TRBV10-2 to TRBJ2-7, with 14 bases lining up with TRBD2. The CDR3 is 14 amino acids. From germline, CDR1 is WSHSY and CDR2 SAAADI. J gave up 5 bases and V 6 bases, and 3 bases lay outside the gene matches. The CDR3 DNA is TGCGCCAGCAGGGGGACTAGCGGGAGCCACGAGCAGTACTTC. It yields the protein CASRGTSGSHEQYF.

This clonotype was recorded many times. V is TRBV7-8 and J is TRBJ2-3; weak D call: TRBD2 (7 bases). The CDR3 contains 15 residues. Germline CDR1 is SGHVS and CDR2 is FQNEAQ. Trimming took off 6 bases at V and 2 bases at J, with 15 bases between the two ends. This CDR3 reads CASRPLRGATDTQYF. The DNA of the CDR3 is TGTGCCAGCAGACCACTACGGGGGGCCACAGATACGCAGTATTTT.

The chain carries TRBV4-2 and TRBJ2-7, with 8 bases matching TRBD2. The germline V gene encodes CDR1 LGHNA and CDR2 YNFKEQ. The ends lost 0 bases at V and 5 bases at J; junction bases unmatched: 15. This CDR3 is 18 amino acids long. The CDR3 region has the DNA TGTGCCAGCAGCCAAGATCTGCCCCGCGTAGCGGGGAGGGACGAGCAGTACTTC. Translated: CASSQDLPRVAGRDEQYF.

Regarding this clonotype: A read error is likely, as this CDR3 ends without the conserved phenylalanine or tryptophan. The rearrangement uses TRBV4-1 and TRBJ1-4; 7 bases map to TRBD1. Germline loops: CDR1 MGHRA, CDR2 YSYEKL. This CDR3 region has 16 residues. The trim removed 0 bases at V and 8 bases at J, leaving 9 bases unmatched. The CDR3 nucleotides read TGCGCCAGCAGCCAAGATAGGAGGGGGCGAAGGGAAAAACTGTTTTGT. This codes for CASSQDRRGRREKLFC.

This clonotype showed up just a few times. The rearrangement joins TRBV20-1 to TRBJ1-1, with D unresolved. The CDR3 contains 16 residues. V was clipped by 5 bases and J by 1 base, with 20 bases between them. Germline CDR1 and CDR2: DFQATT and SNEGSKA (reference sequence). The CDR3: CSAGPLERNRNTEAFF. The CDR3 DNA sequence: TGCAGTGCTGGCCCCCTAGAGCGGAATAGGAACACTGAAGCTTTCTTT.

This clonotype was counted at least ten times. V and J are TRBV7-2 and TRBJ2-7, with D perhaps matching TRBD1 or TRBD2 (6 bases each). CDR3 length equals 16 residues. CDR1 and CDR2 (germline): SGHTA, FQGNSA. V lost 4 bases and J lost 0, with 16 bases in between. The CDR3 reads CASSWGYGGPSYEQYF. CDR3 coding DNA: TGTGCCAGCAGCTGGGGGTACGGGGGCCCCTCCTACGAGCAGTACTTC. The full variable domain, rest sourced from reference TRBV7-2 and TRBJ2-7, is GAGVSQSPSNKVTEKGKDVELRCDPISGHTALYWYRQSLGQGLEFLIYFQGNSAPDKSGLPSDRFSAERTGGSVSTLTIQRTQQEDSAVYLCASSWGYGGPSYEQYFGPGTRLTVT.

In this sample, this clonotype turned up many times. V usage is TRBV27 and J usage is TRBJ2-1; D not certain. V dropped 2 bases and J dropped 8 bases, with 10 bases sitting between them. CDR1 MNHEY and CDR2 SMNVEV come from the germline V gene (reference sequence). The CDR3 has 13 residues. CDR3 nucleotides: TGTGCCAGCAGTTTAGTTCTTTGGGATGAGCAGTTCTTC. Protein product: CASSLVLWDEQFF.

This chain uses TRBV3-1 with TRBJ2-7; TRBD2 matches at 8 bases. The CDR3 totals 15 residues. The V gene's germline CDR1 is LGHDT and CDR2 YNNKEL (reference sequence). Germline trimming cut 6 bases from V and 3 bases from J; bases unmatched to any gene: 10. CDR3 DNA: TGTGCCAGCAGTCGGATCGGGGGGGAGAGCTACGAGCAGTACTTC. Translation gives CASSRIGGESYEQYF.

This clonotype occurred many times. CDR3 sequence reads: CASISRLNNEQFF. CDR3 coding DNA: TGTGCCAGCATCTCCCGATTAAACAATGAGCAGTTCTTC. V is TRBV12-3 or TRBV12-4 and J is TRBJ2-1; the D is unclear. The CDR3 sequence is 13 residues long. V was pared by 7 bases and J by 5 bases, with 12 bases between.

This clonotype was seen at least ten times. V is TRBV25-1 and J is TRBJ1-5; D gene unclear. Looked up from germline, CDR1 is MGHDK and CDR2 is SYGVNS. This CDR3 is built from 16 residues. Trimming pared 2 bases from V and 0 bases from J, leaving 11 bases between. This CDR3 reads CASSEGGAFSNQPQHF. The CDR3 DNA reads TGTGCCAGCAGTGAAGGCGGAGCTTTTAGCAATCAGCCCCAGCATTTT.

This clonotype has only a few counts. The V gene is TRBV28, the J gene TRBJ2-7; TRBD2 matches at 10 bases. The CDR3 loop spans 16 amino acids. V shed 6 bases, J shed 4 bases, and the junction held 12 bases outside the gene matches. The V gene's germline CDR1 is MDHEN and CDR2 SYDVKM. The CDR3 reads CASRGPKRGGFYEQYF. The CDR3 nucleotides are TGTGCCAGCAGAGGCCCCAAGCGGGGGGGCTTTTACGAGCAGTACTTC.

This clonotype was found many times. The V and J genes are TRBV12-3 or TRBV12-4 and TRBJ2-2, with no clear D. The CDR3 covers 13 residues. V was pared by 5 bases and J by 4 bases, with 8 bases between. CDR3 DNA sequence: TGTGCCAGCAGTCCCTATGGCACCGGGGAGCTGTTTTTT. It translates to CASSPYGTGELFF.